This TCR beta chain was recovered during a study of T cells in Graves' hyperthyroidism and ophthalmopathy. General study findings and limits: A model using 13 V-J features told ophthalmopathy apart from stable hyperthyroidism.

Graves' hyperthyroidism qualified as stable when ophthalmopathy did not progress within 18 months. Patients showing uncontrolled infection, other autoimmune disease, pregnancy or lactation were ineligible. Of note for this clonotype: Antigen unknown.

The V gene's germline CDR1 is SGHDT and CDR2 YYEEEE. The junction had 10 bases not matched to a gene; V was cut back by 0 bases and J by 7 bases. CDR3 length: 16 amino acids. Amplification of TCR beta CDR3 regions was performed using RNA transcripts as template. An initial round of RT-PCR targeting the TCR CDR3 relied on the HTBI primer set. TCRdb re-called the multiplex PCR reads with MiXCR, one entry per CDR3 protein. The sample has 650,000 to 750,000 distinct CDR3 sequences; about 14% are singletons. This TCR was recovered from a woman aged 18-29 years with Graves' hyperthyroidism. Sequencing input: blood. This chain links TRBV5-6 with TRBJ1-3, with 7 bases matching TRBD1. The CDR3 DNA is TGTGCCAGCAGCTTGGCCGCGACAGGGATGGGGAACACCATATATTTT. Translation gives CASSLAATGMGNTIYF.